This passage covers 28 T cell receptor beta chains from one sample sequenced in a study of shared clonotypes between healthy human individuals. CD8 cells classed as naive were CD45RO-negative and positively selected for CCR7, excluding terminally differentiated effector memory CD45RA+ cells. TCRdb's copy holds only in-frame clones and misses some; the assay was immunoSEQ multiplex PCR. The sample shows about 2 million clones, about 95% of them seen only once. The specimen was naive CD8+ T cells sorted from blood. These receptors originate from a man aged 18-30 years in good health.

The V call is TRBV9, the J call TRBJ2-5; 11 bases are shared with TRBD1. Germline V gene lookup returns CDR1 SGDLS and CDR2 YYNGEE. The CDR3 is 15 residues long. With V trimmed by 4 bases and J by 4 bases, 6 bases remained unmatched. CDR3 bases: TGTGCCAGCAGCCCCTCCGGGACAGGGGGAGAGACCCAGTACTTC. Translating it yields CASSPSGTGGETQYF.

The chain combines TRBV9 with TRBJ2-7; the D gene is possibly TRBD2 (5 bases). Germline V gene data show CDR1 as SGDLS and CDR2 as YYNGEE. This CDR3 is built from 13 residues. Trimming took off 4 bases at V and 2 bases at J, with 10 bases between the two ends. CDR3 DNA sequence: TGTGCCAGCAGCCCCCGCGGGCCCTACGAGCAGTACTTC. Protein product: CASSPRGPYEQYF.

Regarding this clone: This specimen includes other DNA sequences encoding the same CDR3. The rearrangement uses TRBV6-5 and TRBJ2-3; no clear D gene. Looked up from germline, CDR1 is MNHEY and CDR2 is SVGAGI. V gave up 7 bases and J gave up 1 base, with 6 bases separating them. The length of the CDR3 is 12 residues. Here the CDR3 DNA reads TGTGCCAGCACTGGCGGCACAGATACGCAGTATTTT. Protein product: CASTGGTDTQYF.

The genes are TRBV6-6 and TRBJ2-1; D is undetermined. The CDR3 is 12 residues long. Trimming cost V 2 bases and J 8 bases, with 7 bases left between them. The germline V gene encodes CDR1 MNHNY and CDR2 SVGAGI (reference sequence). CDR3 amino acids: CASSYMRDEQFF. The CDR3 nucleotides read TGTGCCAGCAGTTACATGCGCGATGAGCAGTTCTTC.

Concerning this clone: Other DNA variants within this sample encode the same CDR3. The J gene is TRBJ1-1, the V gene TRBV30; the D gene is possibly TRBD1 (5 bases). V was cut by 3 bases and J by 0 bases, with 8 bases left in between. The CDR3 spans 13 residues. Germline CDR1 GTSNPN, CDR2 SVGIG (reference sequence). This CDR3 reads CAWRPGLNTEAFF. CDR3 nucleotides: TGTGCCTGGAGGCCGGGGCTGAACACTGAAGCTTTCTTT.

This clone was detected only once. This chain uses TRBV11-2 with TRBJ1-1, with D perhaps TRBD1 (6 bases). CDR1 SGHAT and CDR2 FQNNGV come from the germline V gene. The CDR3 covers 16 residues. V was pared by 5 bases and J by 2 bases, with 18 bases between. The CDR3 DNA sequence: TGTGCCAGCAGCCCAGACCGGGGACATAGAAACACTGAAGCTTTCTTT. Protein sequence: CASSPDRGHRNTEAFF.

Here the CDR3 DNA reads TGTGCCACCAGCACCTCGGGGGGGATTTGGAGCTCCTACAATGAGCAGTTCTTC. Protein product: CATSTSGGIWSSYNEQFF. V and J are TRBV15 and TRBJ2-1, with 8 bases identical to TRBD2. This CDR3 comprises 18 residues. Germline V gives CDR1 LNHNV, CDR2 YYDKDF (reference sequence). V gave up 4 bases and J gave up 0 bases; unmatched junction bases: 11. Variable domain in full (rest from reference TRBV15 and TRBJ2-1): DAMVIQNPRYQVTQFGKPVTLSCSQTLNHNVMYWYQQKSSQAPKLLFHYYDKDFNNEADTPDNFQSRRPNTSFCFLDIRSPGLGDTAMYLCATSTSGGIWSSYNEQFFGPGTRLTVL.

The genes are TRBV28 and TRBJ2-7; TRBD1 matches 10 bases. Losses at the gene ends were 6 bases for V and 5 bases for J; bases not matched to a gene: 7. The CDR3 length is 14 residues. The germline gives CDR1 MDHEN, CDR2 SYDVKM. CDR3 in DNA: TGTGCCAGCAGGCTCGGACAGGGGGGCCACGAGCAGTACTTC. Translation: CASRLGQGGHEQYF.

The chain uses TRBV2 and TRBJ2-7, with D tentatively TRBD1 (5 bases). There are 15 residues in the CDR3. Germline CDR1 SNHLY, CDR2 FYNNEI. V was clipped by 9 bases and J by 4 bases, with 22 bases between them. DNA for the CDR3: TGTGCCAGTCAAAAAGGGGCAGGGATCTTGTACGAGCAGTACTTC. Translating it yields CASQKGAGILYEQYF.

J is TRBJ2-5 and V is TRBV11-2, with D maybe TRBD2 (5 bases). Between the trimmed V and J ends, which lost 5 bases and 0 bases, there was a span of 16 bases. This CDR3 is built from 16 residues. The germline V gene has CDR1 SGHAT and CDR2 FQNNGV. The chain's CDR3 is CASSNSGEWYQETQYF. CDR3 sequence (DNA): TGTGCCAGCAGCAACTCCGGGGAGTGGTACCAAGAGACCCAGTACTTC.

This sequence joins TRBV27 and TRBJ2-5; TRBD1 aligns across 7 bases. From germline, CDR1 is MNHEY and CDR2 SMNVEV (reference sequence). This CDR3 has 14 amino acids. Losses at the gene ends were 5 bases for V and 3 bases for J; bases not matched to a gene: 6. CDR3 residues: CASSTGTDKETQYF. The CDR3 DNA is TGTGCCAGCAGTACAGGGACAGATAAAGAGACCCAGTACTTC.

The J gene is TRBJ2-7, the V gene TRBV27, with TRBD2 matching over 8 bases. This CDR3 has 17 amino acids. With V trimmed by 7 bases and J by 3 bases, 17 bases remained unmatched. Germline CDR1 reads MNHEY; CDR2 reads SMNVEV (reference sequence). This CDR3 is CASTKRRVAGPDYEQYF. The CDR3 nucleotides read TGTGCCAGCACCAAAAGAAGGGTAGCGGGGCCCGACTACGAGCAGTACTTC.

This clone was counted a single time. V is TRBV7-9 and J is TRBJ1-4; 7 nucleotides agree with TRBD1. The CDR3 loop spans 15 amino acids. The germline gives CDR1 SEHNR, CDR2 FQNEAQ (reference sequence). The V and J ends lost 4 bases and 5 bases, in that order; junction bases with no gene match: 7. CDR3 loop: CASSSYGTVNEKLFF. The CDR3 DNA is TGTGCCAGCAGCTCCTACGGGACAGTAAATGAAAAACTGTTTTTT.

This sequence joins TRBV6-5 and TRBJ2-5; the match to TRBD1 covers 10 bases. The CDR3 sequence is 15 residues long. Germline V gives CDR1 MNHEY, CDR2 SVGAGI. V lost 8 bases to trimming and J lost 3 bases; unmatched junction nucleotides: 9. CDR3 bases: TGTGCCAGCGCGCCCTGGACAGGGGGGGAAGAGACCCAGTACTTC. This codes for CASAPWTGGEETQYF.

The genes are TRBV13 and TRBJ2-2; no firm D call. Germline V gene lookup returns CDR1 PRHDT and CDR2 FYEKMQ (reference sequence). The CDR3 contains 13 residues. V was trimmed by 1 base and J by 13 bases, leaving 13 bases between them. This chain's CDR3 is CASSLDSGSGLFF. CDR3 bases: TGTGCCAGCAGCTTAGATTCAGGCTCGGGGCTGTTTTTT.

The J gene is TRBJ2-3, the V gene TRBV15, with D perhaps being TRBD1 or TRBD2 (5 bases each). Germline CDR1 is LNHNV and CDR2 is YYDKDF (reference sequence). The ends were cut back, 3 bases at V and 2 bases at J, with 9 bases in the middle. This CDR3 region has 14 residues. The CDR3 DNA reads TGTGCCACCAGCAGCGGGACCCTCACAGATACGCAGTATTTT. This codes for CATSSGTLTDTQYF.

Comment on this clone: Other DNA sequences of this sample code for an identical CDR3. The V and J genes are TRBV4-1 and TRBJ2-7; D call uncertain. The germline CDR1 and CDR2 sequences are MGHRA and YSYEKL. The CDR3 loop spans 12 amino acids. Trimming took off 3 bases at V and 5 bases at J, with 8 bases between the two ends. DNA for the CDR3: TGCGCCAGCAGCCAGGTTGGGGACGAGCAGTACTTC. Translating gives CASSQVGDEQYF.

This chain joins TRBV14 and TRBJ2-7; D uncertain. The CDR3 runs 13 residues. Germline loops: CDR1 SGHDN, CDR2 FVKESK. V was trimmed by 1 base and J by 7 bases, leaving 11 bases between them. In DNA, the CDR3 is TGTGCCAGCAGCCAAGTTGCCTCTGGGGAGCAGTACTTC. It yields the protein CASSQVASGEQYF.

CDR3 loop: CASSSSKKRTGDSYEQYF. The CDR3, as DNA: TGTGCCAGCAGCTCCTCGAAAAAACGGACAGGGGACTCCTACGAGCAGTACTTC. The chain recombines TRBV11-1 with TRBJ2-7, with TRBD1 matching 9 bases. The CDR3 covers 18 residues. CDR1 SGHAT and CDR2 FQDESV come from the germline V gene (reference sequence). Trimming removed 4 bases from V and 0 bases from J; junction bases left unmatched: 13. Filled out from reference TRBV11-1 and TRBJ2-7, the complete variable domain reads EAEVAQSPRYKITEKSQAVAFWCDPISGHATLYWYRQILGQGPELLVQFQDESVVDDSQLPKDRFSAERLKGVDSTLKIQPAELGDSAMYLCASSSSKKRTGDSYEQYFGPGTRLTVT.

This clone appeared a single time. CDR3 DNA sequence: TGTGCCTGGAGTGTACCGGGGGCCGACCCCTACGAGCAGTACTTC. It specifies CAWSVPGADPYEQYF. J is TRBJ2-7 and V is TRBV30; D tentatively reads TRBD1 or TRBD2 (6 bases each). Germline V gene lookup returns CDR1 GTSNPN and CDR2 SVGIG (reference sequence). The CDR3 totals 15 residues. Trimming removed 0 bases at V and 2 bases at J, with 14 bases between.

This clone was recorded a few times. The rearrangement links TRBV9 to TRBJ2-7; the D gene is possibly TRBD2 (6 bases). Germline CDR1 is SGDLS and CDR2 is YYNGEE. This CDR3 has 15 amino acids. V lost 0 bases to trimming and J lost 3 bases, with 13 bases between them. CDR3 coding DNA: TGTGCCAGCAGCGTAGCCACGGGAGCAGGCTACGAGCAGTACTTC. The encoded protein is CASSVATGAGYEQYF.

This clone has just one count. The same CDR3 also results from other DNA sequences found in this sample. The chain is built from TRBV27 and TRBJ2-7, with 9 bases aligning to TRBD2. The J segment lost 4 bases and the V segment lost 8 bases, leaving 3 bases of the junction unmatched. Germline V gene sequence: CDR1 MNHEY, CDR2 SMNVEV (reference sequence). This CDR3 is 12 amino acids long. The CDR3 protein is CASGLANYEQYF. The CDR3 region has the DNA TGTGCCAGCGGACTAGCGAATTACGAGCAGTACTTC.

V gene TRBV5-6 combines with J gene TRBJ2-1; either TRBD1 or TRBD2 may fit D (7 bases each). V lost 0 bases and J lost 4, with 14 bases in between. CDR1 and CDR2 from the germline V gene are SGHDT and YYEEEE. The CDR3 covers 16 residues. The CDR3 bases are TGTGCCAGCAGCTTGGCCAGGGGGGGCCCATACAATGAGCAGTTCTTC. It translates to CASSLARGGPYNEQFF.

The rearrangement links TRBV5-1 to TRBJ2-7, with 7 bases identical to TRBD1. V dropped 0 bases and J dropped 3; count of bases not matched to a gene: 15. This CDR3 spans 18 amino acids. Per germline, CDR1 SGHRS and CDR2 YFSETQ. The CDR3 sequence is CASSLGGGQRIVHYEQYF. Here the CDR3 DNA reads TGCGCCAGCAGCTTGGGAGGGGGACAGCGAATTGTACACTACGAGCAGTACTTC.

V usage is TRBV7-9 and J usage is TRBJ2-3; the D gene could be TRBD1 or TRBD2 (7 bases each). The CDR3 sequence is 16 residues long. The ends were cut back, 4 bases at V and 0 bases at J, with 14 bases in the middle. Germline values: CDR1 SEHNR, CDR2 FQNEAQ (reference sequence). CDR3 in DNA: TGTGCCAGCAGCTATCTCAGGGGGGGTAGCACAGATACGCAGTATTTT. Protein product: CASSYLRGGSTDTQYF. The entire variable domain, with the rest obtained from reference TRBV7-9 and TRBJ2-3, is as follows: DTGVSQNPRHKITKRGQNVTFRCDPISEHNRLYWYRQTLGQGPEFLTYFQNEAQLEKSRLLSDRFSAERPKGSFSTLEIQRTEQGDSAMYLCASSYLRGGSTDTQYFGPGTRLTVL.

About this clone itself: This same CDR3 is encoded by further DNA sequences in the sample. This chain uses TRBV27 with TRBJ1-2; possibly TRBD1 for D (5 bases). The germline V gene has CDR1 MNHEY and CDR2 SMNVEV (reference sequence). Deletions cut 4 bases from V and 0 bases from J, with 9 bases between. The CDR3 loop spans 14 amino acids. CDR3 residues: CASSSTGANYGYTF. The CDR3 nucleotides read TGTGCCAGCAGTTCCACGGGGGCTAACTATGGCTACACCTTC.

The chain joins TRBV15 to TRBJ1-5; D remains unclear. The CDR3 is made up of 14 amino acids. V gave up 9 bases and J gave up 6 bases, with 18 bases separating them. Germline lookup yields CDR1 LNHNV and CDR2 YYDKDF (reference sequence). The CDR3 reads CATFAGDPGQPQHF. CDR3 nucleotides: TGTGCCACGTTTGCCGGGGATCCGGGTCAGCCCCAGCATTTT.

This chain uses TRBV16 with TRBJ2-7; D may be TRBD1 or TRBD2 (5 bases each). Between the trimmed V and J ends, which lost 2 bases and 3 bases, there was a span of 11 bases. CDR1 and CDR2 (germline): KGHSY, FQNENV. The CDR3 loop spans 14 amino acids. CDR3 amino acids: CASSQGGRDYEQYF. CDR3 in DNA: TGTGCCAGCAGCCAAGGGGGACGGGACTACGAGCAGTACTTC. The whole variable domain, filled in from reference TRBV16 and TRBJ2-7, reads GEEVAQTPKHLVRGEGQKAKLYCAPIKGHSYVFWYQQVLKNEFKFLISFQNENVFDETGMPKERFSAKCLPNSPCSLEIQATKLEDSAVYFCASSQGGRDYEQYFGPGTRLTVT.